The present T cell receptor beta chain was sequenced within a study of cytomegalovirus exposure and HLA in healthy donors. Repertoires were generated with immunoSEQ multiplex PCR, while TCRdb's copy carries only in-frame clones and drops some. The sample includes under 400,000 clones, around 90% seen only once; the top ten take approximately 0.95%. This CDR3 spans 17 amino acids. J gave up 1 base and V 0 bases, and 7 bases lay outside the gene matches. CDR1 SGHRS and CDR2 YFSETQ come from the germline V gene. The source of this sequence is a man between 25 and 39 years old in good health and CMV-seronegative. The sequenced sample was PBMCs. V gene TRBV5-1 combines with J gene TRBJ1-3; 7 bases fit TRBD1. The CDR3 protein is CASSLERQGLSGNTIYF. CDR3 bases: TGCGCCAGCAGCTTGGAGCGACAGGGCCTATCTGGAAACACCATATATTTT.